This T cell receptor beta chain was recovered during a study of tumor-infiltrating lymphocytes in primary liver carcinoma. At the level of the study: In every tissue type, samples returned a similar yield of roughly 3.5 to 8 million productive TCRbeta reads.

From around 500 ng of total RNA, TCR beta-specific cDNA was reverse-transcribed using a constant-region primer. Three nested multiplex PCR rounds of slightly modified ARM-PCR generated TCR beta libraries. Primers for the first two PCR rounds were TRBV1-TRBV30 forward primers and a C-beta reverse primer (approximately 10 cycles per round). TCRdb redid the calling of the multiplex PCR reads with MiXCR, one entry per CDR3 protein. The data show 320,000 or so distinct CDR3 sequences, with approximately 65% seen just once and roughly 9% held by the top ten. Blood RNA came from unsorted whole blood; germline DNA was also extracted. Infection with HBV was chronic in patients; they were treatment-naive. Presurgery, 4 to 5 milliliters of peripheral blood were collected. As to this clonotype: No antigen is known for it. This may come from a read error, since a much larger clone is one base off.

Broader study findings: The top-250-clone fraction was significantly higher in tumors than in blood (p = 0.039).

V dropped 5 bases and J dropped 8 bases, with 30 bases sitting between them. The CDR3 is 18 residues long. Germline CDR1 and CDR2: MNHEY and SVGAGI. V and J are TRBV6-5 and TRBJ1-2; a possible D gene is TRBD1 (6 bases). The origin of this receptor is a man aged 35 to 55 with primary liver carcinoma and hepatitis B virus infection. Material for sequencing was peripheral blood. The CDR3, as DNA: TGTGCCAGCAGTCTAGTGTTGCAGCCGGGACACCGAATCGGAGGCTACACCTTC. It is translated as CASSLVLQPGHRIGGYTF.